The clone carrying this T cell receptor (beta chain) was observed once. The target antigen is unknown. The sample originates from a study of OX40 agonist ivuxolimab in advanced cancers. In the study overall: Those enrolled were roughly 80% male, with a mean age of around 58 years and ages from 23 to 79.

Clones were read by immunoSEQ multiplex PCR, and TCRdb kept only the in-frame ones, dropping some. The repertoire includes approximately 67,000 clones, 83% of them detected once, and roughly 2.3% sits in the top ten. Trimming removed 1 base at V and 1 base at J, with 11 bases between. The length of the CDR3 is 16 residues. Germline assignment: CDR1 SGHTA and CDR2 FQGNSA. Overall study results and limits: Antigen specificity was not determined for the expanded peripheral T cells. Average numbers of expanded clones were greater in CD8+ T cells than in CD4+.

The input for sequencing was CD4+ or CD8+ T cells sorted from blood, taken in a trial of the OX40 agonist ivuxolimab. This receptor was taken from an adult with an advanced solid tumor such as melanoma, head and neck, liver or kidney cancer. The chain recombines TRBV7-2 with TRBJ1-3; possible D gene TRBD1, 6 bases. CDR3: CASSLGGRGSGNTIYF. In DNA form, the CDR3 reads TGTGCCAGCAGCTTAGGGGGGCGTGGGTCTGGAAACACCATATATTTT.